These T cell receptor beta chains were read from a single sample in a study of blood T cell repertoires in COVID-19. Measured with immunoSEQ multiplex PCR; TCRdb has only the in-frame clones, and not every one. The table lists tens of thousands of clones, almost 85% of them singletons. Material: peripheral blood. The origin of the receptors is a man in his forties or fifties with active or convalescent COVID-19. Both conserved end residues are part of each CDR3. D genes are given only for firm matches. Clone size is shown for a subset of rows, as once, few, many or a class of expanded clone.

clone_size	j_call	v_call	d_call	cdr3_aa	cdr3_nt
.	TRBJ2-1	TRBV11-2	.	CASSPSLGQTGNNEQFF	TGTGCCAGCAGCCCTTCCTTGGGCCAAACAGGGAACAATGAGCAGTTCTTC
.	TRBJ1-6	TRBV6-5	.	CASSYSGGDSPLHF	TGTGCCAGCAGTTACTCGGGGGGAGATTCACCCCTCCACTTT
.	TRBJ2-5	TRBV3-1/TRBV3-2	TRBD2	CASSRSGGKEETQYF	TGTGCCAGCAGCCGTAGCGGGGGGAAGGAGGAGACCCAGTACTTC
.	TRBJ1-6	TRBV9	.	CASSVVGGWSPLHF	TGTGCCAGCAGCGTAGTCGGGGGTTGGTCACCCCTCCACTTT
.	TRBJ2-2	TRBV6-2/TRBV6-3	TRBD1	CASSPRQGALFF	TGTGCCAGCAGCCCCCGACAGGGAGCGCTGTTTTTT
once	TRBJ2-3	TRBV7-6	TRBD2	CASSTGLAGSTDTQYF	TGTGCCAGCAGCACCGGACTAGCGGGGAGCACAGATACGCAGTATTTT
.	TRBJ1-1	TRBV10-2	.	CASAGNTEAFF	TGCGCCAGCGCAGGGAACACTGAAGCTTTCTTT
once	TRBJ1-2	TRBV5-5	TRBD1	CASSPGQGRAGYTF	TGTGCCAGCAGCCCGGGACAGGGACGCGCTGGCTACACCTTC
.	TRBJ1-5	TRBV19	.	CASSAGQIYSNQPQHF	TGTGCCAGTAGTGCCGGACAGATTTATAGCAATCAGCCCCAGCATTTT
.	TRBJ2-7	TRBV27	TRBD1	CASREGQGHEQYF	TGTGCCAGCAGAGAGGGACAGGGCCACGAGCAGTACTTC
.	TRBJ1-4	TRBV7-6	.	CASSLGVGVGEKLFF	TGTGCCAGCAGCTTAGGAGTAGGGGTTGGTGAAAAACTGTTTTTT
.	TRBJ2-5	TRBV4-2	.	CASSQGLGARQETQYF	TGTGCCAGCAGCCAAGGATTGGGGGCGCGGCAAGAGACCCAGTACTTC
.	TRBJ2-1	TRBV24-1	.	CATSDSRDISSYNEQFF	TGTGCCACCAGTGATTCCAGGGACATCTCCTCCTACAATGAGCAGTTCTTC
.	TRBJ2-1	TRBV5-4	.	CASSLEWASSYNEQFF	TGTGCCAGCAGCTTGGAGTGGGCAAGCTCCTACAATGAGCAGTTCTTC
once	TRBJ1-5	TRBV19	TRBD1	CASSIGGQGNQPQHF	TGTGCCAGTAGTATTGGGGGACAGGGGAATCAGCCCCAGCATTTT
.	TRBJ1-1	TRBV2	TRBD1	CASRGQGNTEAFF	TGTGCCAGCAGAGGACAGGGAAACACTGAAGCTTTCTTT
.	TRBJ1-2	TRBV30	TRBD1	CAWSPIDRGPGYTF	TGTGCCTGGAGTCCGATCGACAGGGGGCCTGGCTACACCTTC
.	TRBJ1-5	TRBV4-1	TRBD1	CASSQGGTGGLISNQPQHF	TGCGCCAGCAGCCAAGGTGGGACAGGGGGCTTAATCAGCAATCAGCCCCAGCATTTT
.	TRBJ2-3	TRBV5-1	.	CASSLGLTSTDTQYF	TGCGCCAGCAGCTTGGGATTGACTAGCACAGATACGCAGTATTTT
.	TRBJ1-2	TRBV4-3	TRBD1	CASSQDPTGPNYGYTF	TGCGCCAGCAGCCAAGATCCGACAGGGCCTAACTATGGCTACACCTTC
.	TRBJ2-3	TRBV19	.	CASSRGGGTNTQYF	TGTGCCAGTAGTAGAGGGGGGGGCACGAATACGCAGTATTTT
.	TRBJ1-2	TRBV28	TRBD1	CASSLLLGTGKGYTF	TGTGCCAGCAGTCTCCTCTTGGGGACAGGGAAAGGCTACACCTTC
.	TRBJ1-6	TRBV6-1	.	CASSEDGGAYNSPLHF	TGTGCCAGCAGTGAAGATGGGGGCGCATATAATTCACCCCTCCACTTT
.	TRBJ2-6	TRBV20-1	.	CSASSVSGANVLTF	TGCAGTGCTAGTTCAGTGTCTGGGGCCAACGTCCTGACTTTC
.	TRBJ2-3	TRBV3-1/TRBV3-2	.	CASSQVEGADTQYF	TGTGCCAGCAGCCAAGTGGAGGGGGCGGATACGCAGTATTTT
once	TRBJ2-7	TRBV10-3	.	CAISLPKTGLDEQYF	TGTGCCATCAGTCTTCCTAAAACAGGGTTGGACGAGCAGTACTTC
.	TRBJ2-7	TRBV5-1	.	CASSLSAQGYEQYF	TGCGCCAGCAGCTTGTCCGCACAGGGCTACGAGCAGTACTTC
.	TRBJ1-4	TRBV11-2	.	CASRGLGSSGEKLFF	TGTGCCAGCAGGGGACTGGGGAGTAGTGGGGAAAAACTGTTTTTT
.	TRBJ2-1	TRBV18	.	CASSPGQSSYNEQFF	TGTGCCAGCTCACCAGGGCAAAGCTCCTACAATGAGCAGTTCTTC
few	TRBJ1-3	TRBV6-5	.	CASTLGDTIYF	TGTGCCAGCACCCTCGGGGACACCATATATTTT
once	TRBJ2-1	TRBV7-2	.	CASSFGALSYNEQFF	TGTGCCAGCAGCTTTGGGGCCCTCTCCTACAATGAGCAGTTCTTC
.	TRBJ1-1	TRBV4-1	TRBD1	CASSPDPNRQGVRTEAFF	TGCGCCAGCAGCCCAGATCCGAACCGGCAGGGGGTGAGGACTGAAGCTTTCTTT
.	TRBJ1-6	TRBV10-2	TRBD1	CASSRSIRQGDNSPLHF	TGCGCCAGCAGCCGATCGATACGACAGGGAGATAATTCACCCCTCCACTTT
.	TRBJ2-5	TRBV2	.	CASRFSETQYF	TGTGCCAGCAGGTTCTCCGAGACCCAGTACTTC
once	TRBJ1-3	TRBV25-1	TRBD1	CASSYDRVISGNTIYF	TGTGCCAGCAGCTATGACAGGGTGATCTCTGGAAACACCATATATTTT
.	TRBJ1-4	TRBV7-9	.	CASSSMDRFNEKLFF	TGTGCCAGCAGCTCTATGGACAGATTTAATGAAAAACTGTTTTTT
.	TRBJ1-2	TRBV10-3	TRBD1	CAISDPQDRGDYGYTF	TGTGCCATCAGTGACCCTCAGGACAGGGGGGACTATGGCTACACCTTC
few	TRBJ1-4	TRBV5-6	TRBD1	CASSRRGVEKLFF	TGTGCCAGCAGCCGCAGGGGGGTTGAAAAACTGTTTTTT
.	TRBJ1-3	TRBV28	.	CASSLTGETGNTIYF	TGTGCCAGCAGTTTAACGGGGGAGACTGGAAACACCATATATTTT
.	TRBJ1-5	TRBV19	.	CASTLLVGASNQPQHF	TGTGCCAGTACCCTCTTGGTTGGGGCGAGCAATCAGCCCCAGCATTTT
.	TRBJ2-7	TRBV6-5	TRBD1	CASSGTGKSYEQYF	TGTGCCAGCAGCGGGACAGGGAAGTCCTACGAGCAGTACTTC
.	TRBJ1-2	TRBV29-1	.	CSVEGAGVGGYTF	TGCAGCGTTGAAGGGGCAGGGGTCGGCGGCTACACCTTC
.	TRBJ2-3	TRBV5-1	TRBD1	CASSFGTGGTDTQYF	TGCGCCAGCAGCTTCGGGACAGGGGGCACAGATACGCAGTATTTT
.	TRBJ2-2	TRBV14	TRBD1	CASSQYRDRVTGELFF	TGTGCCAGCAGCCAATACCGGGACAGGGTCACCGGGGAGCTGTTTTTT
.	TRBJ1-2	TRBV28	TRBD1	CASSLGQPYGYTF	TGTGCCAGCAGTTTGGGACAGCCGTATGGCTACACCTTC
once	TRBJ2-3	TRBV5-8	TRBD1	CASSLGQGAGDTQYF	TGTGCCAGCAGCTTGGGACAGGGGGCGGGAGATACGCAGTATTTT
.	TRBJ2-2	TRBV19	TRBD2	CASSALAGVGTGELFF	TGTGCCAGTAGTGCCCTAGCGGGGGTTGGCACCGGGGAGCTGTTTTTT
.	TRBJ2-2	TRBV5-4	.	CASSFAGVSGELFF	TGTGCCAGCAGCTTCGCAGGGGTCTCCGGGGAGCTGTTTTTT
.	TRBJ2-5	TRBV10-2	TRBD2	CASSEISRGGAAWETQYF	TGCGCCAGCAGTGAGATTAGTCGCGGGGGGGCCGCGTGGGAGACCCAGTACTTC
.	TRBJ2-7	TRBV11-2	TRBD1	CASSLALQGANEQYF	TGTGCCAGCAGCTTAGCCCTACAGGGGGCTAACGAGCAGTACTTC
.	TRBJ2-2	TRBV2	.	CASSEAPGADTGELFF	TGTGCCAGCAGTGAAGCTCCCGGAGCGGACACCGGGGAGCTGTTTTTT
.	TRBJ2-3	TRBV5-1	TRBD2	CASSTRLATQDTQYF	TGCGCCAGCAGCACCCGACTAGCAACTCAAGATACGCAGTATTTT
few	TRBJ1-1	TRBV10-3	TRBD1	CAIREGAKSEAFF	TGTGCCATCAGAGAGGGGGCAAAGTCTGAAGCTTTCTTT
.	TRBJ1-2	TRBV4-3	TRBD1	CASSQAPGTGGYGYTF	TGCGCCAGCAGCCAGGCCCCCGGGACAGGGGGGTATGGCTACACCTTC
once	TRBJ1-2	TRBV5-4	TRBD1	CASSFGTGGVDGYTF	TGTGCCAGCAGCTTTGGGACAGGGGGCGTTGATGGCTACACCTTC
.	TRBJ2-1	TRBV7-9	TRBD1	CASSLEGGLFYNEQFF	TGTGCCAGCAGCTTAGAAGGGGGCCTTTTCTACAATGAGCAGTTCTTC
.	TRBJ1-4	TRBV28	.	CASRRVTNEKLFF	TGTGCCAGCAGACGAGTCACTAATGAAAAACTGTTTTTT
.	TRBJ2-2	TRBV24-1	.	CATSDGRTEAGELFF	TGTGCCACCAGTGATGGGCGGACAGAAGCCGGGGAGCTGTTTTTT
.	TRBJ1-5	TRBV2	.	CASSSDTNQPQHF	TGTGCCAGCAGTTCGGACACGAATCAGCCCCAGCATTTT
.	TRBJ2-1	TRBV11-2	.	CASSPTGREQFF	TGTGCCAGCAGCCCAACAGGGCGGGAGCAGTTCTTC